Following are 3 T cell receptor beta chains from one sample sequenced in a study of cytomegalovirus exposure and HLA in healthy donors. Researchers ran the PCR with 60 Vbeta and 13 Jbeta primers. Profiling relied on immunoSEQ multiplex PCR, and the TCRdb table lists in-frame clones only, not all of them. The sample contains about 93,000 clones, around 77% of which appear only once. Sequencing was performed on PBMCs. The receptor source for this set is a man aged 25-45 years in good health and CMV-seronegative.

This clone has a handful of counts. CDR3 in DNA: TGTGCCATCAGTGAACTCGGAGGGGTAGGGGATGAAAAACTGTTTTTT. Translated: CAISELGGVGDEKLFF. The genes are TRBV10-3 and TRBJ1-4; a weak D match, TRBD1 (5 bases). V shed 3 bases and J shed 6 bases, with 17 bases lying between them. The CDR3 is made up of 16 amino acids. Germline values: CDR1 ENHRY, CDR2 SYGVKD.

The genes are TRBV5-4 and TRBJ1-4, with TRBD1 matching 10 bases. Germline CDR1 SGHNT, CDR2 YYREEE (reference sequence). V dropped 0 bases and J dropped 8; count of bases not matched to a gene: 4. There are 15 residues in the CDR3. The CDR3 region is CASSLGDRGNEKLFF. In DNA, the CDR3 is TGTGCCAGCAGCTTGGGGGACAGGGGAAACGAAAAACTGTTTTTT.

The rearrangement uses TRBV18 and TRBJ2-3, with unresolved D. Germline CDR1 reads KGHSH; CDR2 reads LQKENI. V was trimmed by 2 bases and J by 0 bases, leaving 15 bases between them. The CDR3 is 17 amino acids. The chain's CDR3 is CASSPSRSIPSTDTQYF. CDR3 bases: TGTGCCAGCTCACCAAGTCGGTCAATCCCAAGCACAGATACGCAGTATTTT. Combining the CDR3 with reference TRBV18 and TRBJ2-3 gives the whole variable domain NAGVMQNPRHLVRRRGQEARLRCSPMKGHSHVYWYRQLPEEGLKFMVYLQKENIIDESGMPKERFSAEFPKEGPSILRIQQVVRGDSAAYFCASSPSRSIPSTDTQYFGPGTRLTVL.